These 14 T cell receptor beta chains were sequenced from one sample in a study of immune evolution from preneoplasia to lung adenocarcinoma. Libraries were prepared by immunoSEQ multiplex PCR; TCRdb keeps only in-frame clonotypes and omits some of them. This table holds 7,000 to 8,500 clones, 74% found once. The sequencing sample was made of FFPE atypical adenomatous hyperplasia tissue from the lung. Specified subset: atypical adenomatous hyperplasia (AAH), lung preneoplasia. The receptors originated from a donor of 70 years or more with lung adenocarcinoma. Some clones in this sample may be carry-over from other donors' samples.

The chain couples TRBV5-1 to TRBJ2-3, with 10 bases that match TRBD2. The V segment lost 5 bases and the J segment 4 bases; nucleotides outside the gene matches: 13. In germline, CDR1 is SGHRS, CDR2 YFSETQ. There are 17 residues in the CDR3. The DNA for the CDR3 is TGCGCCAGCAGAGGGTCCAGCGGGGGGGCCCAAGCAGATACGCAGTATTTT. Amino acid sequence: CASRGSSGGAQADTQYF.

Points on this clone: The junction shows a germline mismatch at one end, possibly a read error. The chain couples TRBV18 to TRBJ1-1, with 7 bases identical to TRBD1. The CDR3 is 16 residues long. The germline V gene encodes CDR1 KGHSH and CDR2 LQKENI. In DNA, the CDR3 is TGTGCCAGCCCACCACCGTCGACAGGGTCGAACACTGAAGCTTTCTTT. Its translation: CASPPPSTGSNTEAFF.

The CDR3 nucleotides read TGTGCCAGCTCTGGACAGATGAACACTGAAGCTTTCTTT. It translates to CASSGQMNTEAFF. The chain has TRBV18 and TRBJ1-1, with D possibly TRBD1 on 6 matching bases. Germline-derived CDR1 and CDR2 are KGHSH and LQKENI. Trimming pared 6 bases from V and 0 bases from J, leaving 8 bases between. The CDR3 is 13 amino acids.

The chain is built from TRBV29-1 and TRBJ2-5; D not resolved. The J call may be incorrect, as the DNA end agrees better with TRBJ2-7. Germline loops: CDR1 SQVTM, CDR2 ANQGSEA. CDR3 length equals 12 residues. CDR3 region: CSVGWTTYEQYF. CDR3 in DNA: TGCAGCGTTGGATGGACCACCTACGAGCAGTACTTC.

V and J are TRBV18 and TRBJ2-3, with D tentatively TRBD2 (6 bases). Germline lookup yields CDR1 KGHSH and CDR2 LQKENI. V shed 8 bases and J shed 6 bases, with 15 bases lying between them. The CDR3 is 13 amino acids. CDR3 coding DNA: TGTGCCAGCAGCCCCCCGAGCGGGGATACGCAGTATTTT. Translation: CASSPPSGDTQYF.

Only a few counts were recorded for this clone. The chain has TRBV7-9 and TRBJ2-2, with 7 bases aligning to TRBD1. The CDR3 has 15 residues. Unmatched junction bases numbered 8, after V lost 7 bases and J lost 3 bases. The germline V gene encodes CDR1 SEHNR and CDR2 FQNEAQ (reference sequence). The CDR3, as DNA: TGTGCCAGCACCTCAGGGGGAGTAGACACCGGGGAGCTGTTTTTT. It is translated as CASTSGGVDTGELFF.

The chain joins TRBV6-5 to TRBJ2-5, with D unclear. There are 11 residues in the CDR3. In germline, CDR1 is MNHEY, CDR2 SVGAGI. V was shortened by 2 bases and J by 5 bases, with 3 bases between the two germline ends. DNA for the CDR3: TGTGCCAGCAGTTACGGGGAGACCCAGTACTTC. Protein: CASSYGETQYF.

The CDR3 loop reads CASSESGTGGFEQYF. The CDR3 nucleotides are TGCGCCAGCAGTGAGTCGGGAACAGGGGGTTTCGAGCAGTACTTC. The chain has TRBV10-1 and TRBJ2-7; TRBD1 aligns across 8 bases. The CDR3 sequence is 15 residues long. The J segment lost 6 bases and the V segment lost 0 bases, leaving 7 bases of the junction unmatched. Germline V gene sequence: CDR1 WNHNN, CDR2 SYGVQD (reference sequence).

By share, this clone counts as medium-sized. The V and J genes are TRBV29-1 and TRBJ1-2; TRBD1 agrees at 8 bases. CDR1 is SQVTM and CDR2 is ANQGSEA in the germline V gene. Losses at the gene ends were 4 bases for V and 2 bases for J; bases not matched to a gene: 3. This CDR3 has 13 amino acids. The CDR3 nucleotides are TGCAGCGTTGGGACAGGGATGAACTATGGCTACACCTTC. Translated: CSVGTGMNYGYTF.

V and J are TRBV5-4 and TRBJ2-3; maybe TRBD2 (6 bases). This CDR3 is 16 amino acids long. The V end lost 3 bases, the J end lost 2 bases, and 16 bases lay between the germline ends. CDR1 and CDR2 from the germline V gene are SGHNT and YYREEE (reference sequence). The CDR3 coding sequence is TGTGCCAGCAGCTCGAGACTGACTAGGGACACAGATACGCAGTATTTT. As protein: CASSSRLTRDTDTQYF.

The chain employs TRBV27 and TRBJ2-3; D remains unclear. CDR3 length: 15 residues. Germline V gene lookup returns CDR1 MNHEY and CDR2 SMNVEV (reference sequence). Trimming pared 2 bases from V and 1 base from J, leaving 10 bases between. CDR3 DNA: TGTGCCAGCAGTTTAGGTCAGCAACGCACAGATACGCAGTATTTT. The encoded protein is CASSLGQQRTDTQYF.

V and J are TRBV6-6 and TRBJ2-7; 8 bases are shared with TRBD2. The CDR3 extends over 14 amino acids. Unmatched junction bases numbered 9, after V lost 7 bases and J lost 4 bases. The germline V gene has CDR1 MNHNY and CDR2 SVGAGI (reference sequence). CDR3 bases: TGTGCCAGCATACGAAGCAGCGGGAGTTACGAGCAGTACTTC. Its translation: CASIRSSGSYEQYF.

The chain combines TRBV11-2 with TRBJ1-1; D gene uncertain. The CDR3 is made up of 16 amino acids. The V end lost 5 bases, the J end lost 2 bases, and 18 bases lay between the germline ends. CDR1 and CDR2 (germline): SGHAT, FQNNGV. The CDR3 reads CASSARQTGINTEAFF. As DNA, the CDR3 is TGTGCCAGCAGCGCCCGGCAGACTGGGATAAACACTGAAGCTTTCTTT.

V usage is TRBV29-1 and J usage is TRBJ2-2, with a tentative D call TRBD1 (5 bases). This CDR3 is built from 13 residues. V lost 2 bases and J 6 bases, leaving 10 bases between the germline ends. Germline CDR1 SQVTM, CDR2 ANQGSEA. CDR3 region: CSVEITRAGELFF. The CDR3 coding sequence is TGCAGCGTTGAAATAACCAGGGCCGGGGAGCTGTTTTTT.